What follows is one T cell receptor beta chain and its context. Its antigen remains unidentified. The sample originates from a study of blood T cells in healthy people across ages. Study findings and constraints: In older individuals, TCR beta diversity per million T cells was lower, falling roughly linearly with age.

Next came a second PCR, run for roughly 6 to 11 cycles, which used a sample-barcoded 5' primer along with a J-beta primer mix. TCRdb used MiXCR to reprocess the 5' RACE reads, holding one entry per CDR3 protein. The data show about 1.8 million distinct CDR3 sequences, roughly 52% seen once. This CDR3 contains 15 residues. Per germline, CDR1 SGHRS and CDR2 YFSETQ. Trimming took off 4 bases at V and 0 bases at J, with 13 bases between the two ends. Total RNA extracted from each sample amounted to at least 6 micrograms. The TCR originated in a middle-aged woman in good health. The chain joins TRBV5-1 to TRBJ1-1; perhaps TRBD1 as D (5 bases). The material sequenced was blood. The CDR3 nucleotides are TGCGCCAGCAGCCAAGAGACAGAGATGAACACTGAAGCTTTCTTT. Translated, it gives CASSQETEMNTEAFF.